This T cell receptor beta chain was identified during a study of T cells after yellow fever vaccination. The trim removed 6 bases at V and 7 bases at J, leaving 3 bases unmatched. The CDR3 loop spans 13 amino acids. Findings and caveats of the study: Peak timing came faster in the weaker secondary response, day 5 versus 15. Once the booster was given, most primary-vaccination clones reappeared, at around 96% for CD4 and roughly 85% for CD8.

Turning to this clonotype: Its antigen is currently unknown.

The 5'RACE template-switching step produced TCR cDNA and added a universal primer site and UMIs. Each CDR3 protein gets one entry after TCRdb re-called the 5' RACE reads with MiXCR. The repertoire holds roughly 400,000 distinct CDR3 sequences, approximately 19% seen once, with 15% to 20% in the top ten. The origin of this receptor is a young man who received the YFV17D yellow fever vaccine. The chain employs TRBV12-3 or TRBV12-4 and TRBJ2-1; 10 bases fit TRBD2. Sample: PBMCs, taken before the yellow fever booster vaccination. CDR3 DNA: TGTGCCAGCAGACAGCGGGGGGGGAATGAGCAGTTCTTC. This gives the protein CASRQRGGNEQFF.